The sequence of this TCR beta chain was determined in a study of blood T cell repertoires in COVID-19. As for the study in general: The cDNA or gDNA used as material had been derived from T cells, B-cell-depleted T cells, or PBMCs.

Per the study methods: Counts of nucleated cells, estimated from reference gene primer amplification, were obtained. TCRdb's table, derived via immunoSEQ multiplex PCR, lists solely in-frame clones and lacks some. That table gives V, J and clone size, and the DNA gave D and trimming. Of 200,000 to 250,000 clones in the sample, 83% are singletons; the top ten hold about 7.4%. This CDR3 has 16 amino acids. Looked up from germline, CDR1 is KGHSH and CDR2 is LQKENI. Germline trimming cut 1 base from V and 8 bases from J; bases unmatched to any gene: 6. The chain employs TRBV18 and TRBJ2-1; 12 bases align to TRBD2. The sequenced material came from peripheral blood. This clonotype was obtained from a woman in her fifties or sixties with acute or convalescent COVID-19. The DNA of the CDR3 is TGTGCCAGCTCACCACGTCCACTAGCGGGAGGCGATGAGCAGTTCTTC. Translated: CASSPRPLAGGDEQFF.